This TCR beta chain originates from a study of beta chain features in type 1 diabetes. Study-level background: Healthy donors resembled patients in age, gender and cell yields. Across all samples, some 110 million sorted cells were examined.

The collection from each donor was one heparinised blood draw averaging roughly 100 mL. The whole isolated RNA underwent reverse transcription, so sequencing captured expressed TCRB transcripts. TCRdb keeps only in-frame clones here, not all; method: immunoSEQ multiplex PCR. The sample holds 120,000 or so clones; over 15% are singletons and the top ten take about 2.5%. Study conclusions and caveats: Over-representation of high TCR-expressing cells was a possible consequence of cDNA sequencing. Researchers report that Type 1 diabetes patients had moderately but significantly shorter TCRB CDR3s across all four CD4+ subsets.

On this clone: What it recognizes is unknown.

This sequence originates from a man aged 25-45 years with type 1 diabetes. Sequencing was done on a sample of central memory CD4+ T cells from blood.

CDR3 residues: CASSLGRQGIYGYTF. As DNA, the CDR3 is TGTGCCAGCAGCTTAGGTCGCCAGGGCATCTATGGCTACACCTTC. The rearrangement uses TRBV7-6 and TRBJ1-2, with a possible D match to TRBD1 (5 bases). The germline V and J ends were trimmed by 1 base and 4 bases, with 13 bases remaining between them. This CDR3 contains 15 residues. Germline values: CDR1 SGHVS, CDR2 FNYEAQ.